Following are 30 T cell receptor beta chains from one sample sequenced in a study of tumor and adjacent non-tumor tissue in lung cancer. TCRbeta libraries were built with three rounds of nested PCR, modified from ARM-PCR. TCRdb re-derived calls from the multiplex PCR reads in MiXCR, one entry per CDR3 protein. The sample contains fewer than 150,000 distinct CDR3 sequences, approximately 66% of which appear only once. This sample's RNA came from whole unsorted tissue. Sequenced material: lung tumor tissue. These receptors were collected from a man between 60 and 70 years old with small cell lung cancer.

With respect to this clonotype: No conserved phenylalanine or tryptophan ends this CDR3, so it is likely a read error. The limits of the CDR3 on the DNA are not certain, so only TCRdb's listed CDR3 is given. J is TRBJ2-3 and V is TRBV11-2; the table assigns TRBD2, which was not confirmed against the DNA. Both ends counted, the CDR3 spans 17 residues. The germline V gene encodes CDR1 SGHAT and CDR2 FQNNGV. CDR3 sequence reads: CASSHSLAGATTDTQYL.

Of note for this clonotype: Mismatch with germline at one junction end may stem from a read error. This chain joins TRBV10-2 and TRBJ2-1, with D perhaps assigned TRBD1 or TRBD2 (5 bases each). The CDR3 extends over 13 amino acids. Germline loops: CDR1 WSHSY, CDR2 SAAADI. In nucleotides, the CDR3 is TGCGCCAGCAGTGGGAATCAGGGAGATGAGCAGATCTTC. Translating it yields CASSGNQGDEQIF.

This clonotype was detected only a few times. The chain carries TRBV11-2 and TRBJ2-5; TRBD1 or TRBD2 may be the D gene (5 bases each). In germline, CDR1 is SGHAT, CDR2 FQNNGV. V lost 9 bases and J 14 bases, leaving 22 bases between the germline ends. The CDR3 loop spans 12 amino acids. The CDR3 is CASSVTGAQKYF. The CDR3 nucleotides read TGTGCCAGTAGCGTAACCGGGGCCCAAAAATACTTC.

The chain carries TRBV6-1 and TRBJ2-1; 13 bases line up with TRBD2. This CDR3 comprises 19 residues. With V trimmed by 6 bases and J by 0 bases, 11 bases remained unmatched. The germline CDR1 and CDR2 sequences are MNHNS and SASEGT. The CDR3 protein is CASSLRGLAGPSSYNEQFF. As DNA, the CDR3 is TGTGCCAGCAGCCTCCGGGGACTAGCGGGACCGAGCTCCTACAATGAGCAGTTCTTC.

This clonotype has only a few counts. This clone may be a read error of a much larger clone one base away. V is TRBV5-4 and J is TRBJ2-1; D may be TRBD2 (5 bases). This CDR3 comprises 15 residues. The germline CDR1 and CDR2 sequences are SGHNT and YYREEE (reference sequence). This chain's CDR3 is CASSPRMGRYNDQFF. The CDR3, as DNA: TGTGCCAGCAGCCCCAGGATGGGGAGATACAATGATCAGTTCTTC. Combining the CDR3 with reference TRBV5-4 and TRBJ2-1 gives the whole variable domain ETGVTQSPTHLIKTRGQQVTLRCSSQSGHNTVSWYQQALGQGPQFIFQYYREEENGRGNFPPRFSGLQFPNYSSELNVNALELDDSALYLCASSPRMGRYNDQFFGPGTRLTVL.

Notes on this clonotype: One end of the junction varies from germline; a read error may be responsible. The chain carries TRBV27 and TRBJ2-1, with D perhaps matching TRBD2 (6 bases). Germline loops: CDR1 MNHEY, CDR2 SMNVEV (reference sequence). CDR3 length equals 14 residues. DNA for the CDR3: TGTGCCAGCAGTAGGAGCGGGTCCTGCAATGAGCAGTTCTTC. Residues: CASSRSGSCNEQFF.

CDR3 region: CASSLLATSNEQFF. CDR3 in DNA: TGCGCCAGCAGCCTATTGGCGACAAGCAATGAGCAGTTCTTC. The V gene is TRBV4-1, the J gene TRBJ2-1; D is undetermined. V was cut by 4 bases and J by 6 bases, with 13 bases left in between. Germline loops: CDR1 MGHRA, CDR2 YSYEKL. The CDR3 extends over 14 amino acids.

In regard to this clonotype: At one boundary the junction diverges from the germline segment, which might be a read error. This sequence joins TRBV11-2 and TRBJ1-4; D ambiguous. Germline V gives CDR1 SGHAT, CDR2 FQNNGV. The CDR3 has 15 amino acids. CDR3 bases: TGTGTCAGCCGCTCTCAGTCGGAGCCGAGGAGAAAACTGTTTTTT. It is translated as CVSRSQSEPRRKLFF.

J is TRBJ2-1 and V is TRBV10-3, with 7 positions matching TRBD2. The CDR3 contains 17 residues. The ends lost 3 bases at V and 6 bases at J; junction bases unmatched: 14. CDR1 and CDR2 (germline): ENHRY, SYGVKD. CDR3 sequence (DNA): TGTGCCATCAGTGATTCCGGACTAGTGGGAGATGGCAATGAGCAGTTCTTC. It translates to CAISDSGLVGDGNEQFF.

As for this clonotype: The CDR3 ends on some other residue instead of the conserved phenylalanine or tryptophan, so this is likely a read error. The V gene is TRBV12-3 or TRBV12-4, the J gene TRBJ1-1; D is possibly TRBD1 (6 bases). V lost 6 bases, J lost 5 bases, and 16 bases lay in between. The CDR3 covers 14 residues. CDR3 DNA: TGTGCCAGCAGCCGACAGGTTAGTGGAACTGAAGCTTTCATT. It codes for CASSRQVSGTEAFI.

As to this clonotype: An end of the junction does not agree with germline; a read error may underlie this. The rearrangement joins TRBV11-2 to TRBJ2-7, with D possibly matching TRBD2 (5 bases). The CDR3 totals 12 residues. The germline gives CDR1 SGHAT, CDR2 FQNNGV. The CDR3 loop reads CASSLDGGLQHF. The DNA for the CDR3 is TGTGCCAGCAGTTTAGATGGCGGGCTTCAGCACTTC.

This clonotype was seen at least ten times. The V gene is TRBV5-5, the J gene TRBJ2-2; 13 nucleotides line up with TRBD2. The CDR3 has 18 residues. From germline, CDR1 is SGHKS and CDR2 YYEKEE (reference sequence). After removal of 4 bases from V and 4 bases from J, the junction contained 10 bases not matched to a gene. CDR3 protein: CASSRTSGRAGSTGELFF. In DNA form, the CDR3 reads TGTGCCAGCAGCAGAACTAGCGGGAGGGCCGGTAGCACCGGGGAGCTGTTTTTT. The variable domain in full, completed from reference TRBV5-5 and TRBJ2-2, reads DAGVTQSPTHLIKTRGQQVTLRCSPISGHKSVSWYQQVLGQGPQFIFQYYEKEERGRGNFPDRFSARQFPNYSSELNVNALLLGDSALYLCASSRTSGRAGSTGELFFGEGSRLTVL.

Concerning this clonotype itself: Germline and junction disagree at one end, which may indicate a read error. The chain couples TRBV25-1 to TRBJ1-2, with a tentative D call TRBD1 (5 bases). There are 15 residues in the CDR3. In germline, CDR1 is MGHDK, CDR2 SYGVNS. CDR3 coding DNA: TGTGCAAGCAGTGAATGGAGCGAGACAGACTATGGCTACACCTTC. It codes for CASSEWSETDYGYTF.

Worth noting for this clonotype: It may be a read error: a sequence one base away is much more abundant. The CDR3 DNA sequence: TGCAGTGGGCACAGCGTAAACTATGGCTACACCTTC. Its translation: CSGHSVNYGYTF. The gene calls are TRBV20-1 and TRBJ1-2; D is undetermined. The CDR3 totals 12 residues. Per the germline V gene, CDR1 is DFQATT and CDR2 is SNEGSKA (reference sequence). V was trimmed by 7 bases and J by 2 bases, leaving 11 bases between them.

The genes are TRBV6-1 and TRBJ2-1, with D tentatively TRBD2 (6 bases). The CDR3 is 14 amino acids. CDR1 MNHNS and CDR2 SASEGT come from the germline V gene. V was shortened by 6 bases and J by 9 bases, with 18 bases between the two germline ends. The CDR3 DNA sequence: TGTGCCAGCAGGTCATTTCTAACGGGAGTTGAGCAGTTCTTC. This sequence encodes CASRSFLTGVEQFF.

The chain is built from TRBV4-1 and TRBJ2-3; TRBD1 matches 9 bases. V lost 4 bases to trimming and J lost 2 bases; unmatched junction nucleotides: 7. The germline CDR1 and CDR2 sequences are MGHRA and YSYEKL. The CDR3 loop spans 16 amino acids. The CDR3 DNA reads TGCGCCAGCAGCCCCCAACAGGGGGCTTCCACAGATACGCAGTATTTT. Translating it yields CASSPQQGASTDTQYF.

This clonotype turned up a few times. The chain links TRBV12-3 or TRBV12-4 to TRBJ2-7; D possibly corresponds to TRBD1 (5 bases). The CDR3 covers 13 residues. CDR3 coding DNA: TGTGCCAGCAGTCCTCTACTGGGGCAGTCTATAGACGTC. This gives the protein CASSPLLGQSIDV.

The genes are TRBV6-1 and TRBJ2-7; perhaps TRBD2 as D (6 bases). Germline CDR1 reads MNHNS; CDR2 reads SASEGT. The V end was cut by 1 base, the J end by 7 bases, with 17 bases between. CDR3 length equals 15 residues. This chain's CDR3 is CASSEGSSWRGEQYV. CDR3 DNA sequence: TGTGCCAGCAGTGAAGGATCGAGCTGGAGGGGAGAGCAGTACGTC.

This chain uses TRBV4-1 with TRBJ1-5; tentatively, D is TRBD1 (6 bases). The CDR3 spans 13 residues. Germline V CDR1 and CDR2: MGHRA, YSYEKL. V lost 6 bases and J lost 7, with 13 bases in between. The CDR3 region is CASRKGVGQPQHF. The CDR3, as DNA: TGCGCCAGCAGGAAGGGGGTTGGCCAGCCCCAGCATTTT.

This chain joins TRBV12-3 or TRBV12-4 and TRBJ2-2, with TRBD2 matching over 7 bases. The CDR3 consists of 18 residues. V lost 11 bases to trimming and J lost 9 bases; unmatched junction nucleotides: 27. The CDR3 sequence: CAGSSGGSGKGRARELFF. The CDR3 bases are TGTGCCGGCTCTTCCGGCGGGAGTGGGAAAGGCCGGGCCAGGGAGCTGTTTTTT.

To note about this clonotype: At one end the junction does not follow the germline gene, possibly because of a read error. This chain connects TRBV20-1 to TRBJ2-3; D not certain. Germline V gene sequence: CDR1 DFQATT, CDR2 SNEGSKA (reference sequence). This CDR3 has 16 amino acids. The CDR3 bases are TGCAGTGTTAGAGATCCCCCTAGTGGGAACACAGATACGCAGTATTTT. Translation: CSVRDPPSGNTDTQYF.

This clonotype was seen repeatedly, ten times or more. The chain is built from TRBV6-1 and TRBJ2-5; 8 nucleotides line up with TRBD1. Germline CDR1 is MNHNS and CDR2 is SASEGT. This CDR3 contains 15 residues. J lost 2 bases, V lost 6 bases, and 8 bases had no gene match. CDR3 in amino acids: CASSRRQGRQETQYF. DNA of the CDR3: TGTGCCAGCAGCCGACGACAGGGGCGGCAAGAGACCCAGTACTTC.

A note on this clonotype: Compared with germline, one end of the junction differs, possibly owing to a read error. This chain connects TRBV20-1 to TRBJ2-7, with TRBD2 matching over 14 bases. Germline loops: CDR1 DFQATT, CDR2 SNEGSKA (reference sequence). The CDR3 consists of 17 residues. This CDR3 reads CSVSGGLAGALSSEQYF. The CDR3, as DNA: TGCAGTGTTAGTGGGGGACTAGCGGGAGCCTTATCCTCCGAGCAGTACTTC.

There are a few counts of this clonotype. The chain recombines TRBV12-5 with TRBJ2-2, with D unresolved. V was pared by 6 bases and J by 1 base, with 6 bases between. The CDR3 extends over 13 amino acids. Germline V gene sequence: CDR1 LGHNT, CDR2 FRNRAP. CDR3 sequence: CASGRENTGELFF. CDR3 bases: TGTGCTAGTGGCCGTGAGAACACCGGGGAGCTGTTTTTT.

The CDR3 coding sequence is TGTGCCAACACCCGTGGGGGGAACTCCTACGAGCAGTACTTC. Translated, it gives CANTRGGNSYEQYF. The chain recombines TRBV5-4 with TRBJ2-7; D perhaps matches TRBD2 (6 bases). The CDR3 consists of 14 residues. The germline CDR1 and CDR2 sequences are SGHNT and YYREEE (reference sequence). Trimming removed 9 bases at V and 0 bases at J, with 16 bases between.

V is TRBV28 and J is TRBJ1-2, with a tentative D call TRBD1 (6 bases). This CDR3 spans 14 amino acids. V was shortened by 1 base and J by 3 bases, with 9 bases between the two germline ends. Germline V lookup: CDR1 MDHEN, CDR2 SYDVKM. In DNA form, the CDR3 reads TGTGCCAGCAGTTTATCAGGACAGTACTATGGCTACACCTTC. This codes for CASSLSGQYYGYTF.

The genes are TRBV30 and TRBJ1-5; D perhaps matches TRBD1 (6 bases). The CDR3 sequence is 15 residues long. The germline gives CDR1 GTSNPN, CDR2 SVGIG (reference sequence). Trimming removed 3 bases at V and 0 bases at J, with 12 bases between. CDR3 loop: CAWSPGQYSNQPQHF. The CDR3 DNA reads as TGTGCCTGGAGCCCAGGACAGTATAGCAATCAGCCCCAGCATTTT.

On this clonotype: This sequence may be a read error, since a much larger clone differs from it by one base. Here the CDR3 reads CASGRTGGEQYF. CDR3 DNA sequence: TGTGCCAGCGGCCGCACAGGAGGCGAGCAGTACTTC. The genes are TRBV5-4 and TRBJ2-7; D tentatively reads TRBD1 or TRBD2 (5 bases each). Trimming removed 7 bases from V and 6 bases from J, with 14 bases in between. Per germline, CDR1 SGHNT and CDR2 YYREEE (reference sequence). The CDR3 contains 12 residues.

Of note for this clonotype: Its ends do not fully match the called genes, so a read error is possible. This chain uses TRBV5-1 with TRBJ2-2; D perhaps matches TRBD2 (6 bases). Germline loops: CDR1 SGHRS, CDR2 YFSETQ. CDR3 length equals 16 residues. CDR3 sequence (DNA): TGCGCCAGTAGCTTGGTCGGGGGACTGAACACCGAGGAGCTGTTTTTT. As protein: CASSLVGGLNTEELFF.

Regarding this clonotype: A junction boundary mismatches the germline segment, possibly from a read error. The rearrangement links TRBV28 to TRBJ1-1; D call uncertain. Germline V lookup: CDR1 MDHEN, CDR2 SYDVKM. This CDR3 spans 11 amino acids. CDR3: CASSFRTEASF. The CDR3 coding sequence is TGTGCTAGCAGTTTCAGGACTGAAGCTTCCTTT.